A selection of T cell receptor beta chains follows, all from one sample in a study of cytomegalovirus exposure and HLA in healthy donors. Sequenced by immunoSEQ multiplex PCR; TCRdb stores in-frame clones only, minus some. This sample has about 160,000 clones, with 85% to 90% found just once. Input material: PBMCs. The receptor set was obtained from a woman aged 25-40 years in good health and CMV-seronegative. Each CDR3 is given with its conserved first and last residue. D genes are given only for firm matches. Only some rows state a clone size, as once, few, many or a class for expanded clones.

d_gene	v_gene	j_gene	abundance	CDR3aa	CDR3nt
-	TRBV7-2	TRBJ1-5	-	CASSLEAGRGNQPQHF	TGTGCCAGCAGCTTAGAGGCGGGGAGGGGCAATCAGCCCCAGCATTTT
-	TRBV11-2	TRBJ1-2	-	CASSVGKYDGYTF	TGTGCCAGCAGCGTAGGGAAGTATGATGGCTACACCTTC
-	TRBV7-2	TRBJ1-1	once	CASSLDRGSAFF	TGTGCCAGCAGCTTAGATCGGGGTTCGGCTTTCTTT
-	TRBV28	TRBJ2-7	-	CASSLRRPEDEQYF	TGTGCCAGCAGTTTGAGGAGGCCTGAGGACGAGCAGTACTTC
-	TRBV2	TRBJ1-2	-	CASSVVGYGYTF	TGTGCCAGCAGTGTTGTGGGGTATGGCTACACCTTC
TRBD2	TRBV7-3	TRBJ2-5	-	CASSLGTSGGKTQYF	TGTGCCAGCAGCCTGGGGACTAGCGGGGGCAAGACCCAGTACTTC
TRBD1	TRBV18	TRBJ1-3	-	CASSPRQGANGNTIYF	TGTGCCAGCTCACCTCGACAGGGGGCGAACGGAAACACCATATATTTT
-	TRBV4-2	TRBJ1-4	-	CASSQDRGATNEKLFF	TGTGCCAGCAGCCAAGATCGGGGGGCAACTAATGAAAAACTGTTTTTT
-	TRBV18	TRBJ2-3	-	CASSSRGSFTDTQYF	TGTGCCAGCTCTTCTCGGGGGAGCTTCACAGATACGCAGTATTTT
-	TRBV7-2	TRBJ1-3	-	CASSLLGTGNTIYF	TGTGCCAGCAGCTTATTAGGGACTGGAAACACCATATATTTT
-	TRBV7-2	TRBJ2-5	-	CASSLAGTSETQYF	TGTGCCAGCAGCTTAGCGGGCACCTCTGAGACCCAGTACTTC
-	TRBV7-8	TRBJ1-4	-	CASSSRGIATNEKLFF	TGTGCCAGCAGCTCTCGCGGTATTGCAACTAATGAAAAACTGTTTTTT
TRBD2	TRBV4-3	TRBJ2-1	few	CASSQGGPGTNDEQFF	TGCGCCAGCAGCCAAGGTGGCCCCGGGACTAACGATGAGCAGTTCTTC
-	TRBV5-1	TRBJ2-1	-	CASSPGESRYNEQFF	TGCGCCAGCAGTCCGGGAGAATCTCGTTACAATGAGCAGTTCTTC
-	TRBV5-1	TRBJ1-2	-	CASSQATGNYGYTF	TGCGCCAGCAGCCAAGCGACAGGAAACTATGGCTACACCTTC
-	TRBV28	TRBJ1-5	-	CASSFSPLQPQHF	TGTGCCAGCAGTTTCTCCCCACTTCAGCCCCAGCATTTT
TRBD1	TRBV15	TRBJ2-2	-	CATSPDREETGELFF	TGTGCCACCAGCCCGGACAGGGAGGAGACCGGGGAGCTGTTTTTT
-	TRBV28	TRBJ2-3	-	CASSPREDTQYF	TGTGCCAGCAGTCCCCGCGAGGATACGCAGTATTTT
TRBD1	TRBV25-1	TRBJ1-3	-	CASSEFSIDRGRNTIYF	TGTGCCAGCAGTGAATTTAGCATCGACAGGGGAAGAAACACCATATATTTT
-	TRBV2	TRBJ2-7	-	CASTQESSYEQYF	TGTGCCAGCACTCAGGAAAGCTCCTACGAGCAGTACTTC
-	TRBV2	TRBJ1-1	-	CASSEAIINTEAFF	TGTGCCAGCAGTGAGGCGATCATAAACACTGAAGCTTTCTTT
TRBD1	TRBV7-2	TRBJ2-1	-	CASSQRQGDEQFF	TGTGCCAGCAGCCAGAGACAGGGGGATGAGCAGTTCTTC
-	TRBV5-4	TRBJ2-2	-	CASSLLAQNTGELFF	TGTGCCAGCAGCTTATTAGCCCAAAACACCGGGGAGCTGTTTTTT
TRBD2	TRBV4-2	TRBJ2-3	-	CASSYNLQGLAGPDTQYF	TGTGCCAGCAGCTATAATCTTCAAGGACTAGCGGGGCCCGATACGCAGTATTTT